The source of this T cell receptor (beta chain) is a study of cytomegalovirus exposure and HLA in healthy donors. Sequencing was performed with immunoSEQ multiplex PCR; in TCRdb, only in-frame clones are kept and a portion is missing. The table lists approximately 200,000 clones, 80% to 95% of them singletons. The CDR3 loop spans 14 amino acids. CDR1 is LNHDA and CDR2 is SQIVND in the germline V gene (reference sequence). V lost 5 bases, J lost 10 bases, and 20 bases lay in between. V and J are TRBV19 and TRBJ1-1; D unclear. The clonotype was recovered from a woman aged 18-29 years in good health and CMV-seronegative. The sequencing input was PBMCs. Here the CDR3 reads CASSSWGEAFLAFF. The CDR3 DNA follows: TGTGCCAGTAGTTCCTGGGGAGAGGCCTTTCTAGCTTTCTTT.